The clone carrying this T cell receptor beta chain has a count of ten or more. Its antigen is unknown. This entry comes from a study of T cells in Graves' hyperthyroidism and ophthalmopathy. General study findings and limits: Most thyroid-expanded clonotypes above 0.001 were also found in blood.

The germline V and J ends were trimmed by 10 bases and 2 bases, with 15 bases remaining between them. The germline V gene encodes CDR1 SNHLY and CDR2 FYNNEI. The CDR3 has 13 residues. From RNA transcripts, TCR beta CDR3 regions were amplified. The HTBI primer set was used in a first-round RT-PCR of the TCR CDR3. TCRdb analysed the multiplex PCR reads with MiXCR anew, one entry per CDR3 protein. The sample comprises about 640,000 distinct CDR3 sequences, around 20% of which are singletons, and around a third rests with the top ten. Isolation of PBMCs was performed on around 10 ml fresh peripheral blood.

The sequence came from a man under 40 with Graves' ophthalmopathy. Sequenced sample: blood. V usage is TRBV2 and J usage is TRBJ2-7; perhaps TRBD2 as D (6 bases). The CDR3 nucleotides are TGTGCCAACAGAGAGGACTACCCCTACGAGCAGTACTTC. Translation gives CANREDYPYEQYF.